This T cell receptor (beta chain) was sequenced for a study of tumor-infiltrating lymphocytes in oesophageal squamous cell carcinoma. Of note for this clonotype: The CDR3 carries no conserved terminal phenylalanine or tryptophan, so it likely arises from a read error. The DNA is omitted, as the CDR3 cannot be located on it reliably, and the CDR3 follows TCRdb's listing.

One entry per CDR3 protein, called by TCRdb with MiXCR from the PCR reads. The table shows around 22,000 distinct CDR3 sequences, with approximately 34% occurring only once. In germline, CDR1 is SGDLS, CDR2 YYNGEE. From its first to its last residue, the CDR3 has 18 amino acids. The TCR sequence derives from a female donor with esophageal squamous cell carcinoma. The sequenced material came from esophageal tumor tissue. The chain recombines TRBV9 with TRBJ2-1; no check of the table's D call, TRBD2, against the DNA was made. The CDR3 protein is CASSLGQQTANYGYTFGS.